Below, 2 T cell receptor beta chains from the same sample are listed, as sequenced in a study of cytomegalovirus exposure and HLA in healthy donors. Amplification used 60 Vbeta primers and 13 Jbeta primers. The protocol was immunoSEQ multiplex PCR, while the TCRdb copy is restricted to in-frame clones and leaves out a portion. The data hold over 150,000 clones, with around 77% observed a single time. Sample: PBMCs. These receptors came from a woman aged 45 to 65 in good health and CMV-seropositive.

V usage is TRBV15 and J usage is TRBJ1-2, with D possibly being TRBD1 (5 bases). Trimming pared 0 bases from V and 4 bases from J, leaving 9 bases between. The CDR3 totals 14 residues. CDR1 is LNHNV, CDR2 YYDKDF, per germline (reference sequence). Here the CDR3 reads CATSRERGIYGYTF. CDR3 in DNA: TGTGCCACCAGCAGAGAAAGGGGCATCTATGGCTACACCTTC. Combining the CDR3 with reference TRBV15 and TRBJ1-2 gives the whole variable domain DAMVIQNPRYQVTQFGKPVTLSCSQTLNHNVMYWYQQKSSQAPKLLFHYYDKDFNNEADTPDNFQSRRPNTSFCFLDIRSPGLGDTAMYLCATSRERGIYGYTFGSGTRLTVV.

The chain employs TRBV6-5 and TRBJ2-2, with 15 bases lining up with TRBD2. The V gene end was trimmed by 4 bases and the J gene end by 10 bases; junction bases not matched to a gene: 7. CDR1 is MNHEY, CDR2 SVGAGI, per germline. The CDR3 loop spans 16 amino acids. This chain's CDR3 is CASSFRTSGGVQELFF. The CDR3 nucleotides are TGTGCCAGCAGTTTTCGGACTAGCGGGGGGGTACAGGAGCTGTTTTTT.